The sequence of this TCR beta chain was determined in a study of blood T cell repertoires in COVID-19. Study in general: Some COVID-19 samples were acute and others convalescent; all came from the United States, Italy and Spain. Nucleic acid was either cDNA or gDNA, and it came from T cells, B-cell-depleted T cells, or PBMCs.

As handled by the study authors: For nucleated cells, counts were estimated from reference gene primer amplification. Here immunoSEQ multiplex PCR was the method, and the copy in TCRdb shows in-frame clones only, minus some. The D gene and trimming were derived from the DNA, and the V and J assignments and clone size from that table. The data contain about 98,000 clones, approximately 82% of them singletons. The sequenced sample was peripheral blood. The TCR was taken from a man between 60 and 70 years old with active or convalescent COVID-19.

In DNA, the CDR3 is TGTGCCAGCAGTGAAACTGGACTCCTAGCTGGAGAGCAGTACTTC. This gives the protein CASSETGLLAGEQYF. The rearrangement uses TRBV25-1 and TRBJ2-7, with D possibly matching TRBD2 (5 bases). CDR1 is MGHDK and CDR2 is SYGVNS in the germline V gene. V lost 2 bases and J 7 bases, leaving 18 bases between the germline ends. This CDR3 spans 15 amino acids.